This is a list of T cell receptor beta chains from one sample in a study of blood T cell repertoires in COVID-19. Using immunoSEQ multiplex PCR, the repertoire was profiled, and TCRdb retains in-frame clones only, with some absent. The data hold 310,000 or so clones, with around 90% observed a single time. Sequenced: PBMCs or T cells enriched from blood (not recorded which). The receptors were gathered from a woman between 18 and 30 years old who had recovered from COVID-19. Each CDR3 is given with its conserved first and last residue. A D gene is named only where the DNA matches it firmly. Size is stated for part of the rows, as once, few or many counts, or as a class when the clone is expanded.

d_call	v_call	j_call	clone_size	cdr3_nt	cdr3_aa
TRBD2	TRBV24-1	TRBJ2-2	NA	TGTGCCACCAGGGGGGGGACCGGGGAGCTGTTTTTT	CATRGGTGELFF
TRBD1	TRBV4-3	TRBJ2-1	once	TGCGCCAGCAGCCAAGAAGGGACAGCAACCTACAATGAGCAGTTCTTC	CASSQEGTATYNEQFF
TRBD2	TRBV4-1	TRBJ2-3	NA	TGCGCCAGCAGCCGCCCGACTAGCGGGAGTGGGAATACGCAGTATTTT	CASSRPTSGSGNTQYF
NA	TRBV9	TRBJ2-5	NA	TGTGCCAGCAGCGTAGGGGTAGGACAAGGGGAGACCCAGTACTTC	CASSVGVGQGETQYF
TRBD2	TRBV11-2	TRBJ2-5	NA	TGTGCCAGCAGCTTAAGTGGGCTAGCGGGACTGGGCAAAGAGACCCAGTACTTC	CASSLSGLAGLGKETQYF
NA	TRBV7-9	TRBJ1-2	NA	TGTGCCAGCAACATTCAGGGGATGGGAGGCTACACCTTC	CASNIQGMGGYTF
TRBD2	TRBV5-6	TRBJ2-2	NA	TGTGCCAGCACCTTGACGGGGGGGAACACCGGGGAGCTGTTTTTT	CASTLTGGNTGELFF
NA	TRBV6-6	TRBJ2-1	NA	TGTGCCAGCAGTTACGGGGCGGGACTGAATGAGCAGTTCTTC	CASSYGAGLNEQFF
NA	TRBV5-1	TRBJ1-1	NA	TGCGCCAGCAATCCGGGGGGGAACACTGAAGCTTTCTTT	CASNPGGNTEAFF
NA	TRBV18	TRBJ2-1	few	TGTGCCAGCTCACCCCCACCTGGACATAGACCCTACAATGAGCAGTTCTTC	CASSPPPGHRPYNEQFF
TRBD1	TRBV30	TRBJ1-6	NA	TGTGCCGCAAACCGGGACAGGGCGGATTCACCCCTCCACTTT	CAANRDRADSPLHF
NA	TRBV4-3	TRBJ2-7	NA	TGCGCCAGCAGCCTGTGGGGGACTCCCTCCTCCTACGAGCAGTACTTC	CASSLWGTPSSYEQYF
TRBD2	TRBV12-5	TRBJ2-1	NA	TGTGCTAGTGGTTTGGTACTAGCGGGAGCGGAATTAAATGAGCAGTTCTTC	CASGLVLAGAELNEQFF
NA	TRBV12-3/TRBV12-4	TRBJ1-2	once	TGTGCCAGCGGATCCAGGGTAACCGAAGGCTACACCTTC	CASGSRVTEGYTF
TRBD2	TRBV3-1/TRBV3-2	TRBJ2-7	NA	TGTGCCAGCAGCCAAGGGATGGCGGGGGTGTTTTACGAGCAGTACTTC	CASSQGMAGVFYEQYF
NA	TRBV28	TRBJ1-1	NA	TGTGCCAGCAGCAGTTCTGAAGCTTTCTTT	CASSSSEAFF
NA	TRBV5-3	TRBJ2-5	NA	TGTGCTCGCTGGGGGCGGAACCTCTGTAGAGAGACCCAGTACTTC	CARWGRNLCRETQYF
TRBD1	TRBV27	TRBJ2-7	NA	TGTGCCAGCAGTGCCTTGACAGGGCTCGAGCAGTACTTC	CASSALTGLEQYF
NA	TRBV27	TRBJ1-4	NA	TGTGCCAGCAGTAAAATCGACAGGCCCCTTGGGGAAAAACTGTTTTTT	CASSKIDRPLGEKLFF
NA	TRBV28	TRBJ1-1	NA	TGTGCCAGCAGTCGACCTTCAGGGGTAATGAACACTGAAGCTTTCTTT	CASSRPSGVMNTEAFF
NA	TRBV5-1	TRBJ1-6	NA	TGCGCCAGCAGCTTGGACCCCCAGGGTCCTAATTCACCCCTCCACTTT	CASSLDPQGPNSPLHF
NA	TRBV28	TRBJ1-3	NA	TGTGCCAGCAGTTTCGTACAGGCCTCTGGAAACACCATATATTTT	CASSFVQASGNTIYF
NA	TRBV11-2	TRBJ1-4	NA	TGTGCCAGCAGCTTTTTTGGGGCAGGGGTATATGAAAAACTGTTTTTT	CASSFFGAGVYEKLFF
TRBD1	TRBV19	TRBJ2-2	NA	TGTGCCAGTACCTCACTCCGTGGGACAGGGGACACCGGGGAGCTGTTTTTT	CASTSLRGTGDTGELFF
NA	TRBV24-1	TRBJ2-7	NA	TGTGCCACCAGTGATTTGTCCAGGCAGTACTTC	CATSDLSRQYF
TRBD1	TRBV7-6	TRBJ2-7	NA	TGTGCCAGCAGCTTCATACGGTCAGGACAGGGGGTTGGGGAGCAGTACTTC	CASSFIRSGQGVGEQYF
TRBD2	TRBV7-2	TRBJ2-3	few	TGTGCCAGCAGCTTATGGAGCGGGGGGCCCACAGATACGCAGTATTTT	CASSLWSGGPTDTQYF